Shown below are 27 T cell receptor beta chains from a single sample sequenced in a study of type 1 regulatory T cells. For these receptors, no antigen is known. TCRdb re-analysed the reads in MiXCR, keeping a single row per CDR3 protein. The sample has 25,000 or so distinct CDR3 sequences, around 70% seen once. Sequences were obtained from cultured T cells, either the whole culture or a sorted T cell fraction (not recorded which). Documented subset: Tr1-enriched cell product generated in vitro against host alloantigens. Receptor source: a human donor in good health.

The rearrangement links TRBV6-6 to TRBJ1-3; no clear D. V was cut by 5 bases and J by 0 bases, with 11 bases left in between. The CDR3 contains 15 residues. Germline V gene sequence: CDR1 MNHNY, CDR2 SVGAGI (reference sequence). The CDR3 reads CASSNPASSGNTIYF. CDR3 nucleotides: TGTGCCAGCAGTAACCCAGCTAGCTCTGGAAACACCATATATTTT.

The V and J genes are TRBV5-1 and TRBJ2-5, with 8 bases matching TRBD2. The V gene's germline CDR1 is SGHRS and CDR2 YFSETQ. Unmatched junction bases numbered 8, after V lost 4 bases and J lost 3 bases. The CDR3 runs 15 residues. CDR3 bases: TGCGCCAGCAGCAGTAGCGGGGCCCGGGAAGAGACCCAGTACTTC. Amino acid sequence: CASSSSGAREETQYF.

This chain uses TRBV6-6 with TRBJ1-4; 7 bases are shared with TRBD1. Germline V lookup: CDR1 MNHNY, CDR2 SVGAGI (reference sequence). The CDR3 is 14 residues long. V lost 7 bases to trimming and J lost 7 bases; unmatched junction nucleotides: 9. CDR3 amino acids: CASTGTVWREKLFF. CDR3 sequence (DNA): TGTGCCAGCACCGGGACAGTTTGGCGTGAAAAACTGTTTTTT.

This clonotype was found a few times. The CDR3 reads CASSRTSGGAYEQFF. The CDR3 region has the DNA TGTGCCAGCTCCCGGACTAGCGGGGGGGCATATGAGCAGTTCTTC. The rearrangement links TRBV18 to TRBJ2-1, with 15 positions matching TRBD2. The germline V gene encodes CDR1 KGHSH and CDR2 LQKENI. V lost 6 bases, J lost 8 bases, and 5 bases stayed unmatched. The CDR3 contains 15 residues. The variable domain in full, completed from reference TRBV18 and TRBJ2-1, reads NAGVMQNPRHLVRRRGQEARLRCSPMKGHSHVYWYRQLPEEGLKFMVYLQKENIIDESGMPKERFSAEFPKEGPSILRIQQVVRGDSAAYFCASSRTSGGAYEQFFGPGTRLTVL.

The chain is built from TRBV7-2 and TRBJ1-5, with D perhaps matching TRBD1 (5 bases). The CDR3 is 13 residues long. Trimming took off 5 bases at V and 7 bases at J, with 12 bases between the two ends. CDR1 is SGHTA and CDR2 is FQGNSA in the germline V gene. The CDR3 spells CASSLKGVQPQHF. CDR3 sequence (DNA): TGTGCCAGCAGCCTGAAAGGGGTGCAGCCCCAGCATTTT.

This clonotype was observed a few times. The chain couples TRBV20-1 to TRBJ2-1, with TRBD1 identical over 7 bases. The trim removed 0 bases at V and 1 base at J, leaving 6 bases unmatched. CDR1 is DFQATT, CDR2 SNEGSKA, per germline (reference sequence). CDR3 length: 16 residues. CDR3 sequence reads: CSARDDRVPSYNEQFF. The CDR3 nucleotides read TGCAGTGCTAGAGACGACAGGGTGCCATCCTACAATGAGCAGTTCTTC.

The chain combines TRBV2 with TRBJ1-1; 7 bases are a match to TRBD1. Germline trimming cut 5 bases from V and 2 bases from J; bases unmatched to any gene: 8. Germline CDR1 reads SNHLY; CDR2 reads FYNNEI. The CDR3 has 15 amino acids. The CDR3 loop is CASSRRDSGNTEAFF. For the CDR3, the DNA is TGTGCCAGCAGTCGAAGGGACAGTGGTAACACTGAAGCTTTCTTT.

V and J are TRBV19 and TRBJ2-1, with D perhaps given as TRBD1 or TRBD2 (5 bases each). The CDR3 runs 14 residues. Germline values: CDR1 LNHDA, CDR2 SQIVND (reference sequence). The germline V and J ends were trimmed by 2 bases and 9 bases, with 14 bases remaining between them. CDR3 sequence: CASSINRGVGEQFF. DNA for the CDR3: TGTGCCAGTAGTATAAATCGAGGGGTTGGTGAGCAGTTCTTC.

The chain's CDR3 is CASSPSGTSNTGELFF. In nucleotides, the CDR3 is TGTGCCAGCAGCCCGTCCGGGACTAGCAATACCGGGGAGCTGTTTTTT. The chain couples TRBV3-1 to TRBJ2-2; TRBD2 aligns across 9 bases. The CDR3 runs 16 residues. After removal of 4 bases from V and 5 bases from J, the junction contained 8 bases not matched to a gene. Germline V gene data show CDR1 as LGHDT and CDR2 as YNNKEL (reference sequence).

The CDR3 here is CASGQPGYEQFF. CDR3 coding DNA: TGTGCCAGCGGCCAACCAGGGTATGAGCAGTTCTTC. V and J are TRBV7-2 and TRBJ2-1; the D gene is possibly TRBD1 (5 bases). Trimming removed 8 bases from V and 8 bases from J, with 13 bases in between. This CDR3 contains 12 residues. Germline V gene sequence: CDR1 SGHTA, CDR2 FQGNSA.

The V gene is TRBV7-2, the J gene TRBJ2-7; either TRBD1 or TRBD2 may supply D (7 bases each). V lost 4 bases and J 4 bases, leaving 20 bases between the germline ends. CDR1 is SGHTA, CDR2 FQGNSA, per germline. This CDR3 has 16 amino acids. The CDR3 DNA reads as TGTGCCAGCAGCTCCCGGGTGTGGGAGGGGGCGTACGAGCAGTACTTC. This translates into CASSSRVWEGAYEQYF.

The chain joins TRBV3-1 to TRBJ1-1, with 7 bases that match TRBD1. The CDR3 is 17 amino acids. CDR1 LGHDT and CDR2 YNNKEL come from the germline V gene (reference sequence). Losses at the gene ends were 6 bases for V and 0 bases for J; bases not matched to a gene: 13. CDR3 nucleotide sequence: TGTGCCAGCAGGCGACGCACAGGGGATGGGGTGAACACTGAAGCTTTCTTT. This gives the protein CASRRRTGDGVNTEAFF.

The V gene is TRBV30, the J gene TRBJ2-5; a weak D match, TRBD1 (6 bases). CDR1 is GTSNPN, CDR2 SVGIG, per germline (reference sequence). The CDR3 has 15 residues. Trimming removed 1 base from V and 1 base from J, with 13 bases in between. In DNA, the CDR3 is TGTGCCTGGAGTGGTCAGTGGGGGCCCCAAGAGACCCAGTACTTC. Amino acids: CAWSGQWGPQETQYF.

CDR3 DNA sequence: TGTGCCAGCAGGGACAGGGCCACAGATACGCAGTATTTT. Translated, it gives CASRDRATDTQYF. The genes are TRBV2 and TRBJ2-3; 8 bases fit TRBD1. The CDR3 runs 13 residues. CDR1 SNHLY and CDR2 FYNNEI come from the germline V gene. J was trimmed by 2 bases and V by 6 bases; bases with no gene match: 1. The variable domain in full, with the rest retrieved from reference TRBV2 and TRBJ2-3, is EPEVTQTPSHQVTQMGQEVILRCVPISNHLYFYWYRQILGQKVEFLVSFYNNEISEKSEIFDDQFSVERPDGSNFTLKIRSTKLEDSAMYFCASRDRATDTQYFGPGTRLTVL.

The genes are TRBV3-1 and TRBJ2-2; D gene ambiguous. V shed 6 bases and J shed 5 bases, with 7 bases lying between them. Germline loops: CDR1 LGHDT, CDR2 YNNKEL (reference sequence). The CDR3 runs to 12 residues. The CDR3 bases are TGTGCCAGCAGAATTAGGACCGGGGAGCTGTTTTTT. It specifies CASRIRTGELFF.

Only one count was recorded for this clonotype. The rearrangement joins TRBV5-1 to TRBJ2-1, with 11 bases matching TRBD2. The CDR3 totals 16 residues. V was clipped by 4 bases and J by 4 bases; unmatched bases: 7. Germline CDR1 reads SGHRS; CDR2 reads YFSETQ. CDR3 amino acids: CASSELAGGLYNEQFF. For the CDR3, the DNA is TGCGCCAGCAGCGAGTTAGCGGGGGGGCTATACAATGAGCAGTTCTTC.

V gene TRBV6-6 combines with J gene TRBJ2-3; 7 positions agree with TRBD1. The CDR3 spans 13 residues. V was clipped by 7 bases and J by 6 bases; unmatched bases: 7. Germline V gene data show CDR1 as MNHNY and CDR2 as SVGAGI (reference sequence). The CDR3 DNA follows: TGTGCCAGCACCCGGACAGGACCCGATACGCAGTATTTT. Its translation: CASTRTGPDTQYF.

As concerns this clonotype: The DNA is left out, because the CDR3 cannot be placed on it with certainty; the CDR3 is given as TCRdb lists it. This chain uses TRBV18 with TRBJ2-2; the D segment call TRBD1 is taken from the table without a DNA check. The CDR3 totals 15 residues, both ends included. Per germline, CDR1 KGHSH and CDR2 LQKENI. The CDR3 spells CASSPPRGGPGSCFF.

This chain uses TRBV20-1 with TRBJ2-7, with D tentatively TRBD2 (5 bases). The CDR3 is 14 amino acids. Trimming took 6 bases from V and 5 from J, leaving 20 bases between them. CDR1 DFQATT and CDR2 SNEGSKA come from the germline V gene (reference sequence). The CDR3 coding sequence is TGCAGTGCCGAGGACTCCCAGAGGCGGCACGAGCAGTACTTC. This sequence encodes CSAEDSQRRHEQYF.

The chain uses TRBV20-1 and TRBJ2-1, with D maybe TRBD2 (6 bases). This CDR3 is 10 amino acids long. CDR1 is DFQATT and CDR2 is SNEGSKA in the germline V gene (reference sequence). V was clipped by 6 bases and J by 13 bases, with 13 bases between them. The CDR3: CSARSEGQFF. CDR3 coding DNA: TGCAGTGCGAGGTCGGAGGGCCAGTTCTTC.

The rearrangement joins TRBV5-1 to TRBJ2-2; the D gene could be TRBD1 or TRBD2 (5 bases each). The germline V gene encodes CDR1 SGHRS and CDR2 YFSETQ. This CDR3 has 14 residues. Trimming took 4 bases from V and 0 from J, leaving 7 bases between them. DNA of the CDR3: TGCGCCAGCAGCGGGGGAGCGAACACCGGGGAGCTGTTTTTT. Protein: CASSGGANTGELFF.

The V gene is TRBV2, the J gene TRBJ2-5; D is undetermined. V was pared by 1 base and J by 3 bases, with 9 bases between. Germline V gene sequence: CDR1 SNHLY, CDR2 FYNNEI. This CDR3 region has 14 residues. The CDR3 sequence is CASSEGLAEETQYF. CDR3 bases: TGTGCCAGCAGTGAAGGTTTAGCAGAAGAGACCCAGTACTTC. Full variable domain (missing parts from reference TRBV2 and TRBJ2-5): EPEVTQTPSHQVTQMGQEVILRCVPISNHLYFYWYRQILGQKVEFLVSFYNNEISEKSEIFDDQFSVERPDGSNFTLKIRSTKLEDSAMYFCASSEGLAEETQYFGPGTRLLVL.

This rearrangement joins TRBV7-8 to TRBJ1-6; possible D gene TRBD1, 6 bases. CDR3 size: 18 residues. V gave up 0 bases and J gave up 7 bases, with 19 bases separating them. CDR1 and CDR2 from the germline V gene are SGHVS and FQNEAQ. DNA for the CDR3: TGTGCCAGCAGCTTAGCATTAACCAGGGGTATATTGAATTCACCCCTCCACTTT. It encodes CASSLALTRGILNSPLHF.

The DNA of the CDR3 is TGTGCCATCAGTGAGGGTTCTCATCAGCCCCAGCATTTT. Translation gives CAISEGSHQPQHF. The chain is built from TRBV10-3 and TRBJ1-5; D not resolved. Germline values: CDR1 ENHRY, CDR2 SYGVKD. The CDR3 runs 13 residues. V shed 2 bases and J shed 5 bases, with 7 bases lying between them.

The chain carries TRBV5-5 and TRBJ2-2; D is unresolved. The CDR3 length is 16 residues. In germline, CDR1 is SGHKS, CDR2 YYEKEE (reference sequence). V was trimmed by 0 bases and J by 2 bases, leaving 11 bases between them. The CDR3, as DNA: TGTGCCAGCAGCTTGGCCGGTTTTATAAACACCGGGGAGCTGTTTTTT. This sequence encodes CASSLAGFINTGELFF.

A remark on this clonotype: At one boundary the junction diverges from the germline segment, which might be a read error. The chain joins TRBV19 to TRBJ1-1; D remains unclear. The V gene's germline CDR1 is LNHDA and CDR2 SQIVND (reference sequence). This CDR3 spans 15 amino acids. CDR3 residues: CARSIDRRGSTEAFF. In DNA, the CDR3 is TGTGCCAGGAGTATAGATCGGCGGGGATCCACTGAAGCTTTCTTT.

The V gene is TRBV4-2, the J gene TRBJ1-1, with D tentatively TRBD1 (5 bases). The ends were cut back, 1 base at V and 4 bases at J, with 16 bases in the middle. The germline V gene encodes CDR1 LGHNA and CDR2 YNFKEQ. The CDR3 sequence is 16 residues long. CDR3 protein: CASSQGRVGPSTEAFF. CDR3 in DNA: TGTGCCAGCAGCCAAGGCAGGGTCGGGCCGAGCACTGAAGCTTTCTTT.